One T cell receptor (beta chain) is described in this entry. This entry is derived from a study of blood T cell repertoires in COVID-19. The ends were cut back, 3 bases at V and 7 bases at J, with 22 bases in the middle. The CDR3 consists of 16 residues. In germline, CDR1 is SGDLS, CDR2 YYNGEE. Some clones are missing from TCRdb's copy, which holds only in-frame ones; the method was immunoSEQ multiplex PCR. The sample includes about 150,000 clones, 85% of them seen just once. This chain joins TRBV9 and TRBJ1-2; no reliable D call. The specimen sequenced was PBMCs or T cells enriched from blood (not recorded which). The TCR sequence derives from a woman aged 40 to 50 who had recovered from COVID-19. DNA of the CDR3: TGTGCCAGCAGCGAGACCGGAGGAACGAAAACCGGTGGCTACACCTTC. Encoded protein: CASSETGGTKTGGYTF.